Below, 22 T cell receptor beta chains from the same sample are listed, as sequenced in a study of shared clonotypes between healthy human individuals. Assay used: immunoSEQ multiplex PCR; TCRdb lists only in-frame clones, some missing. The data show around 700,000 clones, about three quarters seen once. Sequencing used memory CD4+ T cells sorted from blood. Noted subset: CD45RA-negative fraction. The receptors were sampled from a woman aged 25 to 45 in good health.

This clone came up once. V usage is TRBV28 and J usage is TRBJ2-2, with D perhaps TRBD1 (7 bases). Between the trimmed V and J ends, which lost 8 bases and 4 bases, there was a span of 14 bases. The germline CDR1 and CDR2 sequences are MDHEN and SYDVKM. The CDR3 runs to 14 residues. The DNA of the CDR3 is TGTGCCAGCGAAATCAGGGGGGTCACCGGGGAGCTGTTTTTT. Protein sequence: CASEIRGVTGELFF. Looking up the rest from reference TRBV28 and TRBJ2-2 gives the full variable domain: DVKVTQSSRYLVKRTGEKVFLECVQDMDHENMFWYRQDPGLGLRLIYFSYDVKMKEKGDIPEGYSVSREKKERFSLILESASTNQTSMYLCASEIRGVTGELFFGEGSRLTVL.

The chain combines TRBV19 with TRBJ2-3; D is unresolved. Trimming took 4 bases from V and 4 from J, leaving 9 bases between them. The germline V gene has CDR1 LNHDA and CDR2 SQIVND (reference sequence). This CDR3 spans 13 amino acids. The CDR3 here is CASSRWTADTQYF. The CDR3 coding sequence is TGTGCCAGTAGTAGATGGACCGCAGATACGCAGTATTTT.

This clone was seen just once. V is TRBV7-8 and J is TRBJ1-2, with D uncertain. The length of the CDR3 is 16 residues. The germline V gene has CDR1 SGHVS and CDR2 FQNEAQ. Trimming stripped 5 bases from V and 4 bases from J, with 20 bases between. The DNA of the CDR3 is TGTGCCAGCAGCACTAATCTTACCCGAAAGACCTATGGCTACACCTTC. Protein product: CASSTNLTRKTYGYTF.

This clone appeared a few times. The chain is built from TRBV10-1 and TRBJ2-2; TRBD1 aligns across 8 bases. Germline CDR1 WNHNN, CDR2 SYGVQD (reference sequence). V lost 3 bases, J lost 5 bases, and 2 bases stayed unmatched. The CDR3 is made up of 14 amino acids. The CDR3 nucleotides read TGCGCCAGCAGTGATACAGGGGGGACCGGGGAGCTGTTTTTT. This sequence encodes CASSDTGGTGELFF.

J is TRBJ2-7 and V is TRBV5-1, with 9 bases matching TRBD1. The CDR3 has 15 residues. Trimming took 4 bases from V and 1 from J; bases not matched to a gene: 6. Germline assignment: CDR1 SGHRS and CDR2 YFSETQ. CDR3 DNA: TGCGCCAGCAGCAACAGGGGGCCTTTATCCTACGAGCAGTACTTC. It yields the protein CASSNRGPLSYEQYF.

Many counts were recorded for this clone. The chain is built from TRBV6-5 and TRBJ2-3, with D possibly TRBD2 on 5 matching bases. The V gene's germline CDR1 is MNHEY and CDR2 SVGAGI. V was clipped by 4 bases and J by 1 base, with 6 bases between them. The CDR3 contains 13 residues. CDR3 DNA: TGTGCCAGCAGTTTGGAGGGCACAGATACGCAGTATTTT. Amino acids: CASSLEGTDTQYF.

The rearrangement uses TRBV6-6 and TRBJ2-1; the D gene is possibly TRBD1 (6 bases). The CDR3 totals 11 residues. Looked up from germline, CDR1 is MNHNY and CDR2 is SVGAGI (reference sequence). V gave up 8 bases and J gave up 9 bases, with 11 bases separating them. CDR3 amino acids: CASFARGEQFF. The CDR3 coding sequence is TGTGCCAGCTTCGCCAGGGGTGAGCAGTTCTTC.

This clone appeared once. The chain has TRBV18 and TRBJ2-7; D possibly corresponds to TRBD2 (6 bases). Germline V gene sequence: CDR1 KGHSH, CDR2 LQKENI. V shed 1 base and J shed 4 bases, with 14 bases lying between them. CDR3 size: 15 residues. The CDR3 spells CASSPRKGTGYEQYF. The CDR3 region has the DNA TGTGCCAGCTCACCACGGAAGGGGACTGGGTACGAGCAGTACTTC.

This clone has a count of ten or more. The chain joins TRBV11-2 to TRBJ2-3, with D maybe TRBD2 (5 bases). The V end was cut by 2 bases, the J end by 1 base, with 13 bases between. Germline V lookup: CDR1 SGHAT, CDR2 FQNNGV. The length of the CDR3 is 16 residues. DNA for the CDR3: TGTGCCAGCAGCTTATTGAGGGTCAAGGGCACAGATACGCAGTATTTT. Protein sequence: CASSLLRVKGTDTQYF.

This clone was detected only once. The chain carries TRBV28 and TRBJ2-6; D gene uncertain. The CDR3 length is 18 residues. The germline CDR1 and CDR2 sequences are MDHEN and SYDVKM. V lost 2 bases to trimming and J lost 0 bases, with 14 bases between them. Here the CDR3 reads CASSLGRGLYSGANVLTF. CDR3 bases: TGTGCCAGCAGTTTAGGAAGAGGCCTATACTCTGGGGCCAACGTCCTGACTTTC. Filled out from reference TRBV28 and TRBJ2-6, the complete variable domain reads DVKVTQSSRYLVKRTGEKVFLECVQDMDHENMFWYRQDPGLGLRLIYFSYDVKMKEKGDIPEGYSVSREKKERFSLILESASTNQTSMYLCASSLGRGLYSGANVLTFGAGSRLTVL.

Here the CDR3 reads CASSYQANYGYTF. The CDR3 nucleotides read TGTGCCAGCAGCTATCAAGCTAACTATGGCTACACCTTC. This rearrangement joins TRBV7-9 to TRBJ1-2; no firm D call. Germline V gene sequence: CDR1 SEHNR, CDR2 FQNEAQ (reference sequence). The CDR3 sequence is 13 residues long. Trimming removed 4 bases at V and 0 bases at J, with 6 bases between.

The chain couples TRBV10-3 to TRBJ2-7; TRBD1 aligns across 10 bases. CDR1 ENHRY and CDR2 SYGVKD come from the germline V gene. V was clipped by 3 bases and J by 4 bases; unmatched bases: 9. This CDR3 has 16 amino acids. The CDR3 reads CAISDPGRDRGYEQYF. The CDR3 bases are TGTGCCATCAGTGACCCCGGCCGGGACAGGGGATACGAGCAGTACTTC.

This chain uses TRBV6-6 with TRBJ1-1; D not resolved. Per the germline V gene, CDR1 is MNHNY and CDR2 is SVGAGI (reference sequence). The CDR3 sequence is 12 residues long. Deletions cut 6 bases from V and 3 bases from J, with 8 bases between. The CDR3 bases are TGTGCCAGCAGCAGATATGACACTGAAGCTTTCTTT. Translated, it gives CASSRYDTEAFF.

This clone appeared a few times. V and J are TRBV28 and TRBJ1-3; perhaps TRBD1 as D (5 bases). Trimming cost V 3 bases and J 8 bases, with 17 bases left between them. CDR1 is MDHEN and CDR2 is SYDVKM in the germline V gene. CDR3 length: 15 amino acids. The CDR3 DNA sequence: TGTGCCAGCAGTTTCCACCGAGGGGCGCGGGACACCATATATTTT. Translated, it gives CASSFHRGARDTIYF.

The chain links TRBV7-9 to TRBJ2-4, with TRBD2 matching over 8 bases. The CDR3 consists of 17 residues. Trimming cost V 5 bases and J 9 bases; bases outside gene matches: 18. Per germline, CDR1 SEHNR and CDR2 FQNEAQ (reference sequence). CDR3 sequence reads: CASSPRGSSGSRSIQYF. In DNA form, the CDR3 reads TGTGCCAGCAGCCCCCGGGGTTCGAGCGGGAGTAGAAGCATTCAGTACTTC.

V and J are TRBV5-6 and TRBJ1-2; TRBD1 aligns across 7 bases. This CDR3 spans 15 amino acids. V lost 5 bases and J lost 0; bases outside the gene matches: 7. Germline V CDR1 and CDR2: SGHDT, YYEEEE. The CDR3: CASRYWDRPNYGYTF. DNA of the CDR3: TGTGCCAGCAGATACTGGGACAGACCTAACTATGGCTACACCTTC. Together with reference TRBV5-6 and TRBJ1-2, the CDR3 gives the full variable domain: DAGVTQSPTHLIKTRGQQVTLRCSPKSGHDTVSWYQQALGQGPQFIFQYYEEEERQRGNFPDRFSGHQFPNYSSELNVNALLLGDSALYLCASRYWDRPNYGYTFGSGTRLTVV.

The CDR3 is CSVASGSYEQYF. The CDR3 DNA is TGCAGCGTTGCCAGCGGGAGCTACGAGCAGTACTTC. This rearrangement joins TRBV29-1 to TRBJ2-5; TRBD2 matches at 8 bases. The DNA end lines up better with TRBJ2-7; the J call may be wrong. Germline V lookup: CDR1 SQVTM, CDR2 ANQGSEA. CDR3 length: 12 residues.

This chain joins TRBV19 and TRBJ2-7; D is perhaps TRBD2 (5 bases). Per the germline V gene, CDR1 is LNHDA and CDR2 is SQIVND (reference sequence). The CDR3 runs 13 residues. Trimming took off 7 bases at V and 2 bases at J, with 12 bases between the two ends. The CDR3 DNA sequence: TGTGCCAGTAAAAACGAGGGAACCTACGAGCAGTACTTC. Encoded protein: CASKNEGTYEQYF.

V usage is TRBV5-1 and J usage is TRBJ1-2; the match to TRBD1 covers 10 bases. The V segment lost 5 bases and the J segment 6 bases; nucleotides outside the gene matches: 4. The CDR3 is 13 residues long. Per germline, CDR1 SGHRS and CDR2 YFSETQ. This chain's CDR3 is CASRRDRGDGYTF. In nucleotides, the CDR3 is TGCGCCAGCAGAAGGGACAGGGGTGATGGCTACACCTTC.

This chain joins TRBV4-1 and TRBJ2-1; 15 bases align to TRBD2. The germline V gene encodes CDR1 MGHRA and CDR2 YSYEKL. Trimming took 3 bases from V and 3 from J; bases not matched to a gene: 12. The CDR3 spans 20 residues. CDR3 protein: CASSQLRRTSGRAGYNEQFF. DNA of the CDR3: TGCGCCAGCAGCCAGCTTCGTAGGACTAGCGGGAGGGCCGGCTACAATGAGCAGTTCTTC.

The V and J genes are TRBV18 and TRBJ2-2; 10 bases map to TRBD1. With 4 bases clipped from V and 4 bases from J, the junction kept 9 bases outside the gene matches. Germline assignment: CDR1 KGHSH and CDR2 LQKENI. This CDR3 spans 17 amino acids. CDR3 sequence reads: CASSQALTGGGTGELFF. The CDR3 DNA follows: TGTGCCAGCTCACAGGCCCTGACAGGGGGCGGCACCGGGGAGCTGTTTTTT. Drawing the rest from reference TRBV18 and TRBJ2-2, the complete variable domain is NAGVMQNPRHLVRRRGQEARLRCSPMKGHSHVYWYRQLPEEGLKFMVYLQKENIIDESGMPKERFSAEFPKEGPSILRIQQVVRGDSAAYFCASSQALTGGGTGELFFGEGSRLTVL.

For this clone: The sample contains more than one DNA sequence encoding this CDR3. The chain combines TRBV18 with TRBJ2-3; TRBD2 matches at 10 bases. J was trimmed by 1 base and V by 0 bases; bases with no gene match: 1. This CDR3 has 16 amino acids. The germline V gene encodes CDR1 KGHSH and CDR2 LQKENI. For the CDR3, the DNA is TGTGCCAGCTCACCACCCACTAGCGGGGGCACAGATACGCAGTATTTT. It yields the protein CASSPPTSGGTDTQYF.